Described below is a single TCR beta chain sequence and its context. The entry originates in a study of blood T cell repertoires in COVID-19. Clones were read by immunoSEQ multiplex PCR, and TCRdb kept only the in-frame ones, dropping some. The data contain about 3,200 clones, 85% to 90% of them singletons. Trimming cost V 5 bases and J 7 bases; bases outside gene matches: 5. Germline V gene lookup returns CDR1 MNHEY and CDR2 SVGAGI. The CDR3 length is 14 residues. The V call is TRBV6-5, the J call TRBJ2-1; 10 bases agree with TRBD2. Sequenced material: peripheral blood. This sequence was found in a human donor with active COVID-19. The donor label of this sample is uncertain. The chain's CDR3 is CASSIAGGPNEQFF. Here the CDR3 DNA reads TGTGCCAGCAGTATAGCGGGAGGCCCAAATGAGCAGTTCTTC.